This TCR beta chain was found in a study of T cell responses to AZD1222 COVID-19 vaccine. Study-wide results and caveats: Sampling that yielded the repertoires occurred only after the peak T cell response. Per reports, nearly half of all spike-specific TCRs target regions that are unmutated in variants. Baseline serostatus was positive in only six AZD1222 recipients.

Trimming stripped 0 bases from V and 6 bases from J, with 10 bases between. The CDR3 length is 14 residues. Per germline, CDR1 LGHNA and CDR2 YSLEER. This clone was seen just once. The antigen remains undetermined. Sequenced by immunoSEQ multiplex PCR; TCRdb stores in-frame clones only, minus some. The table lists around 110,000 clones, around nine tenths of them singletons. The material sequenced was peripheral blood, taken 28 days after the second AZD1222 dose. The receptor was derived from an adult who received the AZD1222 COVID-19 vaccine. The V call is TRBV4-3, the J call TRBJ2-3; D uncertain. The CDR3 coding sequence is TGCGCCAGCAGCCAAGATCCCTTCCGGGATACGCAGTATTTT. This encodes CASSQDPFRDTQYF.